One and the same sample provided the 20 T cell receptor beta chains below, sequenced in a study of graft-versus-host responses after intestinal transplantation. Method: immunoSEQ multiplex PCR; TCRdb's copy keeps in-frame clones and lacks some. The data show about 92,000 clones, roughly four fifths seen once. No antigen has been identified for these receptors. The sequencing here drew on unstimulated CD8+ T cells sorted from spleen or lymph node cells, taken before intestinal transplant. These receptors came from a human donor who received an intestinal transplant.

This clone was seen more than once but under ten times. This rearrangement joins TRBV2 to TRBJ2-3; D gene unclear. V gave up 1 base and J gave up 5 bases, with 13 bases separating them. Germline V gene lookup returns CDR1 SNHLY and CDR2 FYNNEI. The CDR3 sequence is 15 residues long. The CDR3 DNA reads TGTGCCAGCAGTGAAGATAGGGTTTCAGTAGATACGCAGTATTTT. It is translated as CASSEDRVSVDTQYF.

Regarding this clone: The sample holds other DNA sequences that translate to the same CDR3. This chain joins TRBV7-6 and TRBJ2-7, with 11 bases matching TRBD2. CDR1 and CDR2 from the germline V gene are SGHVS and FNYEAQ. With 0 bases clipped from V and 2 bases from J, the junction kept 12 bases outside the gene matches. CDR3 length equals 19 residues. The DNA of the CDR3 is TGTGCCAGCAGCTTAGCGCCGGGGCTAGCGGGAGGAAATCCCTACGAGCAGTACTTC. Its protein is CASSLAPGLAGGNPYEQYF.

For the CDR3, the DNA is TGTGCCAGTAGTATAGGAAGGGGCGCGAACACTGAAGCTTTCTTT. Translated, it gives CASSIGRGANTEAFF. The rearrangement links TRBV19 to TRBJ1-1; possible D gene TRBD1, 5 bases. Germline loops: CDR1 LNHDA, CDR2 SQIVND (reference sequence). The CDR3 length is 15 residues. V was cut by 1 base and J by 1 base, with 10 bases left in between.

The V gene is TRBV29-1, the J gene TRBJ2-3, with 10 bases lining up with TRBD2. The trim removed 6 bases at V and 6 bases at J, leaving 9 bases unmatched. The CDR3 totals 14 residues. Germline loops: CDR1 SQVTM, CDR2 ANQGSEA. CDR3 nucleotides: TGCAGCGTCCGGACTAGCGGAAGGGGGGATACGCAGTATTTT. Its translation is CSVRTSGRGDTQYF.

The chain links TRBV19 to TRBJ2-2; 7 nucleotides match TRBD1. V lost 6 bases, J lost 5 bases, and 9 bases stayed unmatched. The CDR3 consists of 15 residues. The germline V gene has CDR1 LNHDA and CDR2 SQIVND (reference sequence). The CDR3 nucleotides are TGTGCCAGTAGGGTTACAGGGGATCTGACCGGGGAGCTGTTTTTT. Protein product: CASRVTGDLTGELFF.

The CDR3: CASTLTGGYGYTF. The CDR3 bases are TGTGCCAGCACCTTAACAGGGGGCTATGGCTACACCTTC. The chain uses TRBV28 and TRBJ1-2, with 8 bases lining up with TRBD1. In germline, CDR1 is MDHEN, CDR2 SYDVKM. CDR3 length equals 13 residues. J gave up 4 bases and V 7 bases, and 5 bases lay outside the gene matches.

In DNA form, the CDR3 reads TGTGCCAGTACCCCGGGACAGGTCCTCGGAGGCTACGAGCAGTACTTC. Protein sequence: CASTPGQVLGGYEQYF. The V call is TRBV19, the J call TRBJ2-7; 8 positions agree with TRBD1. The germline gives CDR1 LNHDA, CDR2 SQIVND (reference sequence). The CDR3 covers 16 residues. With 7 bases clipped from V and 3 bases from J, the junction kept 14 bases outside the gene matches.

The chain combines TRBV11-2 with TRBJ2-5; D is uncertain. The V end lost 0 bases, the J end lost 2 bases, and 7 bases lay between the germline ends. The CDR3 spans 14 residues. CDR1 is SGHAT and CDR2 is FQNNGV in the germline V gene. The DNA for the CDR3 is TGTGCCAGCAGCTTAGAAGCGATACAAGAGACCCAGTACTTC. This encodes CASSLEAIQETQYF.

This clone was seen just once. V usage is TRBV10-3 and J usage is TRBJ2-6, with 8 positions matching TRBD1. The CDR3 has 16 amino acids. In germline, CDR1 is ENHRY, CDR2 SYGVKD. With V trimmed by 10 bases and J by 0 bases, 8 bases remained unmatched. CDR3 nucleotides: TGTGCCAGCTCTTACGACAGGGGCTCTGGGGCCAACGTCCTGACTTTC. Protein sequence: CASSYDRGSGANVLTF.

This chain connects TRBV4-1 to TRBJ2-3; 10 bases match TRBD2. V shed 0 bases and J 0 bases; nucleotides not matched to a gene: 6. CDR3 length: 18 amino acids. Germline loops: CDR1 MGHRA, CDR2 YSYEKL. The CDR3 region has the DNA TGCGCCAGCAGCCAAGATCCCACTAGCGGGGCTAGCACAGATACGCAGTATTTT. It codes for CASSQDPTSGASTDTQYF.

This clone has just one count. DNA of the CDR3: TGCGCCAGCCAAAGCATTCAGCAAGAGACCCAGTACTTC. It encodes CASQSIQQETQYF. The genes are TRBV10-2 and TRBJ2-5; D is undetermined. CDR3 length: 13 residues. The germline V gene has CDR1 WSHSY and CDR2 SAAADI. With 8 bases removed from V and 2 bases from J, the gap between germline ends came to 12 bases.

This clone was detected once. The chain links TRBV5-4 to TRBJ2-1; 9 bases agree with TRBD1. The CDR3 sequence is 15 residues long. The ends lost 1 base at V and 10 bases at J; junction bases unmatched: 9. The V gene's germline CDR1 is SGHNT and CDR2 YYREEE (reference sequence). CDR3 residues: CASSLTGGASFEQFF. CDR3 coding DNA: TGTGCCAGCAGCTTGACAGGGGGCGCATCTTTCGAGCAGTTCTTC. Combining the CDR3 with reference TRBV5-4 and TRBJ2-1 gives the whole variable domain ETGVTQSPTHLIKTRGQQVTLRCSSQSGHNTVSWYQQALGQGPQFIFQYYREEENGRGNFPPRFSGLQFPNYSSELNVNALELDDSALYLCASSLTGGASFEQFFGPGTRLTVL.

CDR3 nucleotide sequence: TGTGCCATCAGTGAGCAGCTAGCGGGGGGAATGGCAGATACGCAGTATTTT. It is translated as CAISEQLAGGMADTQYF. The chain uses TRBV10-3 and TRBJ2-3, with TRBD2 identical over 11 bases. CDR1 is ENHRY, CDR2 SYGVKD, per germline. The CDR3 sequence is 17 residues long. V dropped 2 bases and J dropped 4; count of bases not matched to a gene: 8.

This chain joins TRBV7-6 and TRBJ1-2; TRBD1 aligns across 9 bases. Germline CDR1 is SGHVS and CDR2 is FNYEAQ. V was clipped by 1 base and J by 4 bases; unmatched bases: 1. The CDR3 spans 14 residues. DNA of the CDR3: TGTGCCAGCAGCTTAGTGGGACAGGGCTATGGCTACACCTTC. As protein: CASSLVGQGYGYTF.

CDR3 amino acids: CASSSSGRGRVTEAFF. CDR3 in DNA: TGTGCCAGCAGCTCTAGCGGACGGGGACGAGTCACTGAAGCTTTCTTT. The V and J genes are TRBV7-9 and TRBJ1-1, with D perhaps matching TRBD1 (5 bases). Germline V gives CDR1 SEHNR, CDR2 FQNEAQ (reference sequence). V gave up 4 bases and J gave up 4 bases, with 19 bases separating them. The CDR3 is 16 amino acids. The entire variable domain, with the rest obtained from reference TRBV7-9 and TRBJ1-1, is as follows: DTGVSQNPRHKITKRGQNVTFRCDPISEHNRLYWYRQTLGQGPEFLTYFQNEAQLEKSRLLSDRFSAERPKGSFSTLEIQRTEQGDSAMYLCASSSSGRGRVTEAFFGQGTRLTVV.

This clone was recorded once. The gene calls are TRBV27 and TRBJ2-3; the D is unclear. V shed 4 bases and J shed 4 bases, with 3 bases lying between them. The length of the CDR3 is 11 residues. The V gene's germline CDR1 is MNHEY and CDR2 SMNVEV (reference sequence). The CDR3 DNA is TGTGCCAGCAGTTGGGCAGATACGCAGTATTTT. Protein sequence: CASSWADTQYF.

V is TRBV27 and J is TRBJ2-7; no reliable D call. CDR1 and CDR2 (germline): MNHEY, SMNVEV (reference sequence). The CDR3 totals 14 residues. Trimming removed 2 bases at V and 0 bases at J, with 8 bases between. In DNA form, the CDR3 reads TGTGCCAGCAGTTTAGGCAGGAACTCCTACGAGCAGTACTTC. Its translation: CASSLGRNSYEQYF.

CDR3 region: CATSGLGAHSNQPQHF. CDR3 sequence (DNA): TGTGCCACCTCGGGCCTCGGAGCCCATAGCAATCAGCCCCAGCATTTT. V usage is TRBV27 and J usage is TRBJ1-5; D unclear. V dropped 10 bases and J dropped 0 bases, with 19 bases sitting between them. Per germline, CDR1 MNHEY and CDR2 SMNVEV (reference sequence). The length of the CDR3 is 16 residues.

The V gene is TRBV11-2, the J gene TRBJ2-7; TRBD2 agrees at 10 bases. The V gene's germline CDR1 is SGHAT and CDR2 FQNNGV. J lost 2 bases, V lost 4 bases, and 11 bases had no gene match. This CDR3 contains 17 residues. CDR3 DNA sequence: TGTGCCAGCAGCTCCTTACCGGAGCGGGAGGGCCCCTACGAGCAGTACTTC. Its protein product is CASSSLPEREGPYEQYF.

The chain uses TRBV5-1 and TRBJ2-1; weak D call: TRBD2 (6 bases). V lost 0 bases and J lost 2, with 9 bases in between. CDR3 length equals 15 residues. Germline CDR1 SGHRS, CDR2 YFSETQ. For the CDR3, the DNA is TGCGCCAGCAGCTTGGGACTAGAAACCTACAATGAGCAGTTCTTC. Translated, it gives CASSLGLETYNEQFF. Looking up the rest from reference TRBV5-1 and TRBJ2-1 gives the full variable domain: KAGVTQTPRYLIKTRGQQVTLSCSPISGHRSVSWYQQTPGQGLQFLFEYFSETQRNKGNFPGRFSGRQFSNSRSEMNVSTLELGDSALYLCASSLGLETYNEQFFGPGTRLTVL.